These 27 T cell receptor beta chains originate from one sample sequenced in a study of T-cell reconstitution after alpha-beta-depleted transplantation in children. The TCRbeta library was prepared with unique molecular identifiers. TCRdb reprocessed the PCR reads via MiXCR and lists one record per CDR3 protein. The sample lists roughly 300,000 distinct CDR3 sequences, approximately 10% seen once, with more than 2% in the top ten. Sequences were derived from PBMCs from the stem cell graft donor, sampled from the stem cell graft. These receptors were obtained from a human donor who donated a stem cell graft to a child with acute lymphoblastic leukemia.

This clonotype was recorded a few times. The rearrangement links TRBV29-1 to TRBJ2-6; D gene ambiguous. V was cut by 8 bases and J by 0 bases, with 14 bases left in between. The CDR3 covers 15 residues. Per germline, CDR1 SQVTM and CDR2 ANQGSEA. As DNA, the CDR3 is TGCAGCTTTGCTGACGGCGTCTCTGGGGCCAACGTCCTGACTTTC. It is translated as CSFADGVSGANVLTF.

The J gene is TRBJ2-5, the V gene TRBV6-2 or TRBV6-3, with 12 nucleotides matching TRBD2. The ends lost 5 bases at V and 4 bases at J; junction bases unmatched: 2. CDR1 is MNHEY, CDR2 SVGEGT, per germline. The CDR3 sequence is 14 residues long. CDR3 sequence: CASSRLAGAETQYF. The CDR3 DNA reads TGTGCCAGCAGTAGACTAGCGGGAGCAGAGACCCAGTACTTC.

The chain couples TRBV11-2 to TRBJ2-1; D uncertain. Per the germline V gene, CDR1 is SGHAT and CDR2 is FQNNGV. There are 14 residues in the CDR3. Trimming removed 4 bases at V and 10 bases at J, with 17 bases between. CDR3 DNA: TGTGCCAGCAGCTCTGCAATAACGATGCGGGAGCAGTTCTTC. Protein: CASSSAITMREQFF.

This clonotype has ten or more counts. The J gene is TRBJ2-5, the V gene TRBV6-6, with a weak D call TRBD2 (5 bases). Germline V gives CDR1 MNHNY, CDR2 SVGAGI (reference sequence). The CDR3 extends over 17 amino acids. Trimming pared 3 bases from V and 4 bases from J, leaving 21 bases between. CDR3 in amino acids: CASSYRLRGAEVETQYF. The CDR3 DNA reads TGTGCCAGCAGTTATAGGCTCCGTGGCGCGGAGGTAGAGACCCAGTACTTC.

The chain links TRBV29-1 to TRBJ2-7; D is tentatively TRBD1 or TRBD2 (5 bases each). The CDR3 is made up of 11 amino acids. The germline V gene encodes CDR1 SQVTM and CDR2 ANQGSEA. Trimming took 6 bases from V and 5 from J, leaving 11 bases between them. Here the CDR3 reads CSVRDPHEQYF. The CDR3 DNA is TGCAGCGTGAGGGACCCCCACGAGCAGTACTTC.

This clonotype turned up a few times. CDR3 region: CSARKRESAYNEQFF. Written as DNA, the CDR3 is TGCAGTGCTAGAAAGCGGGAGTCAGCCTACAATGAGCAGTTCTTC. The gene calls are TRBV20-1 and TRBJ2-1; TRBD2 matches 8 bases. V was pared by 2 bases and J by 2 bases, with 5 bases of the junction left unmatched. Germline V gene data show CDR1 as DFQATT and CDR2 as SNEGSKA (reference sequence). The CDR3 covers 15 residues.

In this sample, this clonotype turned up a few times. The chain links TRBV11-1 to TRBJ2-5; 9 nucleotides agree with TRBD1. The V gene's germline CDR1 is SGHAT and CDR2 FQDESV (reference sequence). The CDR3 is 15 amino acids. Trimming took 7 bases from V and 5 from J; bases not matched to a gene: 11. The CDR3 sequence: CASTPNRGLGETQYF. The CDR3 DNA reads TGTGCCAGCACCCCAAACAGGGGGCTGGGGGAGACCCAGTACTTC.

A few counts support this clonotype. CDR3 sequence: CSALGAGDYQETQYF. For the CDR3, the DNA is TGCAGCGCCCTGGGGGCGGGAGATTACCAAGAGACCCAGTACTTC. The chain uses TRBV29-1 and TRBJ2-5, with D perhaps TRBD2 (7 bases). The V end was cut by 7 bases, the J end by 0 bases, with 18 bases between. The germline gives CDR1 SQVTM, CDR2 ANQGSEA. There are 15 residues in the CDR3.

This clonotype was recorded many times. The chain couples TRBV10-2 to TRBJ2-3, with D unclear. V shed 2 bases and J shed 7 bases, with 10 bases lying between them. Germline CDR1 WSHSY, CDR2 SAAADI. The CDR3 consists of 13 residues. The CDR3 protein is CASSEPLVHTQYF. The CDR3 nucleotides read TGCGCCAGCAGTGAGCCCTTGGTACATACGCAGTATTTT.

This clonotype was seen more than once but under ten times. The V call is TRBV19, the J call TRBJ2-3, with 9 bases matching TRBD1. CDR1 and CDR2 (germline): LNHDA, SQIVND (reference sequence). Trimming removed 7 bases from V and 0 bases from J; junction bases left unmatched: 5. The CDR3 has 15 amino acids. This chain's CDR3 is CASNRGTGSTDTQYF. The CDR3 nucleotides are TGTGCCAGTAACCGCGGGACAGGGAGCACAGATACGCAGTATTTT.

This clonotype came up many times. CDR3 sequence (DNA): TGTGCCAGCAGTTTGGGGGGGGACAGGGATAGCAATCAGCCCCAGCATTTT. It yields the protein CASSLGGDRDSNQPQHF. The chain is built from TRBV12-3 or TRBV12-4 and TRBJ1-5; 9 bases match TRBD1. This CDR3 comprises 17 residues. Unmatched junction bases numbered 6, after V lost 3 bases and J lost 0 bases.

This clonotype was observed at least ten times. This CDR3 is CASSQDLPGQGSEQYF. The CDR3 coding sequence is TGCGCCAGCAGCCAAGATTTACCCGGACAGGGGTCCGAGCAGTACTTC. V usage is TRBV4-3 and J usage is TRBJ2-7; 9 positions agree with TRBD1. Germline V gives CDR1 LGHNA, CDR2 YSLEER. The CDR3 runs to 16 residues. V lost 0 bases, J lost 6 bases, and 9 bases stayed unmatched.

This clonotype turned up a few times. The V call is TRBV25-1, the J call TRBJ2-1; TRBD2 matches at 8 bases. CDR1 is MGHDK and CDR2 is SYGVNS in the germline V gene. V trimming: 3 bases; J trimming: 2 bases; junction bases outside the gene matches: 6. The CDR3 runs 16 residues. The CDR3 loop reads CASSDTLAAAYNEQFF. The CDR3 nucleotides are TGTGCCAGCAGTGATACACTAGCGGCAGCCTACAATGAGCAGTTCTTC.

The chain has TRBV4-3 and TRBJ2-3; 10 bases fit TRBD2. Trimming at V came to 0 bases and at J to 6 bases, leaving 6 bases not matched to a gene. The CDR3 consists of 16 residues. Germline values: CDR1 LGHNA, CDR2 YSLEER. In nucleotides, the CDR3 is TGCGCCAGCAGCCAAGATCAACTAGCGGGGCGGGATACGCAGTATTTT. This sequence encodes CASSQDQLAGRDTQYF.

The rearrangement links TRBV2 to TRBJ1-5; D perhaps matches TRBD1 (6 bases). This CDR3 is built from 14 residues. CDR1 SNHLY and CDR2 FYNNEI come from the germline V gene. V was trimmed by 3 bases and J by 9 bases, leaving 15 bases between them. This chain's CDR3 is CASSDRGGYGPQHF. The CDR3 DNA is TGTGCCAGCAGTGATAGGGGGGGTTACGGGCCCCAGCATTTT.

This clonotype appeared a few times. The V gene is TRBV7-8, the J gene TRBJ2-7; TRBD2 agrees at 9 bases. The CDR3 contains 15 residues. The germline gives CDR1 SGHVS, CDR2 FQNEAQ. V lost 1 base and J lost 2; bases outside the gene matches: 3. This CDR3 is CASSLGAGGPYEQYF. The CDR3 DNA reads TGTGCCAGCAGCTTAGGGGCGGGAGGGCCCTACGAGCAGTACTTC.

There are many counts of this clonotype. The CDR3 protein is CASSQDRALTYEQYF. CDR3 nucleotides: TGCGCCAGCAGCCAAGACAGGGCCCTTACCTACGAGCAGTACTTC. The chain uses TRBV4-3 and TRBJ2-7; a possible D gene is TRBD1 (5 bases). Trimming took 0 bases from V and 2 from J, leaving 11 bases between them. The germline CDR1 and CDR2 sequences are LGHNA and YSLEER. The CDR3 is 15 residues long.

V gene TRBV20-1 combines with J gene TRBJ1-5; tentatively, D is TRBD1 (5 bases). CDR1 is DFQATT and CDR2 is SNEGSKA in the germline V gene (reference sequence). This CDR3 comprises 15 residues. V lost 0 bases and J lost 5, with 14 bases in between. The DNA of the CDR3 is TGCAGTGCTAGAGATTGGCGGAGGGGTGATCAGCCCCAGCATTTT. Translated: CSARDWRRGDQPQHF.

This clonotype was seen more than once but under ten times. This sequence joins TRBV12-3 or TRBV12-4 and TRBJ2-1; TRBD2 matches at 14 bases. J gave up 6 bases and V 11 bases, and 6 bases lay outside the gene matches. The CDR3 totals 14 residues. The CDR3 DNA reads TGTGCCGTTCAGGGACTAGCGGGAGTCAATGAGCAGTTCTTC. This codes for CAVQGLAGVNEQFF.

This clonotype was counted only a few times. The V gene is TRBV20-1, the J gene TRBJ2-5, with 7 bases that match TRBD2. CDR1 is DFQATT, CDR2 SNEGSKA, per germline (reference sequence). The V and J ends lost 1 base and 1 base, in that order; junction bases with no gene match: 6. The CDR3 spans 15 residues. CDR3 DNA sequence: TGCAGTGCTAGAGGGGAGGGGCCGGCCCAAGAGACCCAGTACTTC. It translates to CSARGEGPAQETQYF.

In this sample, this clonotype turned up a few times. The CDR3 sequence is CASSRTSLGPYEQYF. CDR3 nucleotides: TGTGCCAGCAGTAGGACCTCTCTAGGCCCCTACGAGCAGTACTTC. J is TRBJ2-7 and V is TRBV6-1; no clear D. There are 15 residues in the CDR3. Trimming pared 5 bases from V and 2 bases from J, leaving 16 bases between. Germline values: CDR1 MNHNS, CDR2 SASEGT.

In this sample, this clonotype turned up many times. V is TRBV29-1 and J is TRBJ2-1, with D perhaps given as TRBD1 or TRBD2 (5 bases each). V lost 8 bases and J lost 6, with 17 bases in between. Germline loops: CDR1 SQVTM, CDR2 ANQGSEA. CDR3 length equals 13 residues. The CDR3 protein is CSIRGEFGNEQFF. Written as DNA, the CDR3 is TGCAGCATCCGGGGCGAATTCGGCAATGAGCAGTTCTTC.

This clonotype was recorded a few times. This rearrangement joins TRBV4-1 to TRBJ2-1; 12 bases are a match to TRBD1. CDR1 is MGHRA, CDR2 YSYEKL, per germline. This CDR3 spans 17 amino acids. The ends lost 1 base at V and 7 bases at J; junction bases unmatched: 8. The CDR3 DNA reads TGCGCCAGCAGCCAAGTGGCTGGGACAGGGGGCTCGAATGAGCAGTTCTTC. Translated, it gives CASSQVAGTGGSNEQFF.

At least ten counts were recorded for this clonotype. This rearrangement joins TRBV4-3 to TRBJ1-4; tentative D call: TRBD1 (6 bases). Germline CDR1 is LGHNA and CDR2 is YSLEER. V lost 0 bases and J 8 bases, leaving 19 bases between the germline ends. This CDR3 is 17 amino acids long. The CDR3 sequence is CASSQDLGRQGWEKLFF. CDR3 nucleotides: TGCGCCAGCAGCCAAGATTTAGGGCGGCAGGGGTGGGAAAAACTGTTTTTT.

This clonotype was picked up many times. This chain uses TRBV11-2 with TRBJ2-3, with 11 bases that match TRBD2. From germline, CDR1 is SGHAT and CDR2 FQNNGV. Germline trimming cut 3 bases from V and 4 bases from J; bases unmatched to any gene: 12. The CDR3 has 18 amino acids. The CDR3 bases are TGTGCCAGCAGCTTCCGACTAGCGGGAAGGGGAAGGGCAGATACGCAGTATTTT. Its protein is CASSFRLAGRGRADTQYF.

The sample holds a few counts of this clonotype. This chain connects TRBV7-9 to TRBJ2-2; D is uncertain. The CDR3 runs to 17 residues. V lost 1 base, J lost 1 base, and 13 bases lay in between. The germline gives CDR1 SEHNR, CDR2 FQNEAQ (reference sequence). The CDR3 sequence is CASSLEYGKGNTGELFF. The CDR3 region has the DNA TGTGCCAGCAGCTTAGAGTACGGCAAGGGGAACACCGGGGAGCTGTTTTTT.

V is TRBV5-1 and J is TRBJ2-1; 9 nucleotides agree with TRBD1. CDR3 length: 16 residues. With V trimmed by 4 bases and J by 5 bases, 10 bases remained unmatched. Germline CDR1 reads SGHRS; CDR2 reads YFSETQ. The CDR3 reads CASSKIMRQGDNEQFF. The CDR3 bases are TGCGCCAGCAGCAAAATAATGAGACAGGGGGACAATGAGCAGTTCTTC.